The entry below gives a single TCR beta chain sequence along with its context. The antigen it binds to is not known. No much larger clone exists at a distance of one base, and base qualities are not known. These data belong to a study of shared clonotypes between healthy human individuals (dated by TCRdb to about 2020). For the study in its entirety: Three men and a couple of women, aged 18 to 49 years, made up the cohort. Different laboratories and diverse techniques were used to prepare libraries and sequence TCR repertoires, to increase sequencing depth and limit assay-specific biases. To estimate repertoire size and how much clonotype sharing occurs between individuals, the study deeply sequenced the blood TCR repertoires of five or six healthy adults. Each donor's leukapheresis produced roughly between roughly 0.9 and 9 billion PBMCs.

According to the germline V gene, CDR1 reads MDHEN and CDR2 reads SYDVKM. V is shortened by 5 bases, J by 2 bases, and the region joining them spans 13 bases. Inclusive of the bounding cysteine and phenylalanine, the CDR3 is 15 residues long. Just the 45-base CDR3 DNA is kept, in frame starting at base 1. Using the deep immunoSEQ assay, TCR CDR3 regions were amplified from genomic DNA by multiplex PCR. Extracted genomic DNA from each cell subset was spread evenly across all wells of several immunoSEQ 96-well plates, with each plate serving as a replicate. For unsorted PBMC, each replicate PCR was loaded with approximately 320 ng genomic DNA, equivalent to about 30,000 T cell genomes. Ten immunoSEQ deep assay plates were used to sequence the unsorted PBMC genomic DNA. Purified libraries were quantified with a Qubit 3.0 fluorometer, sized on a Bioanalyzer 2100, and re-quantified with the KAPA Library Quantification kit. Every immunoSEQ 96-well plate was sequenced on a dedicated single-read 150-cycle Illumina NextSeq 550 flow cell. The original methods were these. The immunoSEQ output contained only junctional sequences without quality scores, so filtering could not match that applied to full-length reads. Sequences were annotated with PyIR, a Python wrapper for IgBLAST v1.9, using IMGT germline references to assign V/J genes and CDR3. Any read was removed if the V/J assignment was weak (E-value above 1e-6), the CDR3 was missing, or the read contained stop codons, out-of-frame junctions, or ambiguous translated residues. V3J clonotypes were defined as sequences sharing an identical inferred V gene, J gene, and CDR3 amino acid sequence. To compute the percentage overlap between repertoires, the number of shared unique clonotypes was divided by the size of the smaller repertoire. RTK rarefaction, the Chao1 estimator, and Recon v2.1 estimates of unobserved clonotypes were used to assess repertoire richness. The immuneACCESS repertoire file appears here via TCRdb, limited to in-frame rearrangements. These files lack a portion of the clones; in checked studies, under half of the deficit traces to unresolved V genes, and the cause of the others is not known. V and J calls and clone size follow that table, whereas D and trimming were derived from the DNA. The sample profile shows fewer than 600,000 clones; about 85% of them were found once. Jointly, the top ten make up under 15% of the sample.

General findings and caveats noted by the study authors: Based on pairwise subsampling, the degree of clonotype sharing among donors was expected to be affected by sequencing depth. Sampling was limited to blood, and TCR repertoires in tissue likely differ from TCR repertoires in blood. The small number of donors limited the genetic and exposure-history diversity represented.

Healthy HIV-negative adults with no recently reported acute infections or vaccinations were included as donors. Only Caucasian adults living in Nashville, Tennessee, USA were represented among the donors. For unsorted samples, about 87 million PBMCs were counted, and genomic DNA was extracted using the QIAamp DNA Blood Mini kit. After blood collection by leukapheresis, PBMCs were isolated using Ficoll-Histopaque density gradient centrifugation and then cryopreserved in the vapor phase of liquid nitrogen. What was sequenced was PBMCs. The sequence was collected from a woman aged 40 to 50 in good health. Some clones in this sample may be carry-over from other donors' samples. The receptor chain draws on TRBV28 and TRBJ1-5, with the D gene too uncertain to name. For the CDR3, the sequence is CASSTHLGGNQPQHF. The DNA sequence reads TGTGCCAGCAGTACCCACCTAGGTGGCAATCAGCCCCAGCATTTT.